Listed here are 22 T cell receptor beta chains from one sample, sequenced in a study of blood T cell repertoires in COVID-19. Sequencing used immunoSEQ multiplex PCR; TCRdb keeps in-frame clones, though not all of them. The sample contains roughly 42,000 clones, roughly 84% of which appear only once. The material sequenced was peripheral blood. The receptors come from a human donor in a cohort sampled during active COVID-19.

V and J are TRBV6-6 and TRBJ2-1; D might be TRBD2 (5 bases). Trimming removed 5 bases from V and 9 bases from J, with 5 bases in between. The CDR3 has 10 residues. Germline values: CDR1 MNHNY, CDR2 SVGAGI (reference sequence). This CDR3 reads CASSGGEQFF. CDR3 bases: TGTGCCAGCAGTGGAGGTGAGCAGTTCTTC.

This clone was detected a few times. The V gene is TRBV6-6, the J gene TRBJ2-1; 8 nucleotides agree with TRBD1. CDR3 size: 14 residues. Germline V gene sequence: CDR1 MNHNY, CDR2 SVGAGI (reference sequence). Trimming cost V 2 bases and J 7 bases; bases outside gene matches: 4. CDR3 DNA: TGTGCCAGCAGTTACACGCAGGGGGCGAATGAGCAGTTCTTC. It is translated as CASSYTQGANEQFF.

This chain uses TRBV5-1 with TRBJ2-7; D is perhaps TRBD2 (5 bases). Trimming stripped 4 bases from V and 5 bases from J, with 19 bases between. The germline V gene encodes CDR1 SGHRS and CDR2 YFSETQ. The CDR3 has 15 amino acids. CDR3: CASSHESGSWHEQYF. As DNA, the CDR3 is TGCGCCAGCAGCCACGAATCGGGGTCATGGCACGAGCAGTACTTC.

Comment on this clone: In the same sample, other DNA sequences code for this CDR3. The chain couples TRBV7-6 to TRBJ2-1, with TRBD2 matching over 7 bases. Germline V gene data show CDR1 as SGHVS and CDR2 as FNYEAQ. With V trimmed by 7 bases and J by 6 bases, 18 bases remained unmatched. The CDR3 length is 17 residues. DNA of the CDR3: TGTGCCAGCATCGTAGGGGTCGGGACGGGGGGTCCCAATGAGCAGTTCTTC. It is translated as CASIVGVGTGGPNEQFF.

This clone was detected only a few times. V gene TRBV7-9 combines with J gene TRBJ2-3; no definite D call. From germline, CDR1 is SEHNR and CDR2 FQNEAQ (reference sequence). The CDR3 covers 14 residues. V shed 3 bases and J shed 8 bases, with 15 bases lying between them. CDR3 region: CASSLPPGPGTQYF. In DNA form, the CDR3 reads TGTGCCAGCAGCTTGCCCCCCGGTCCAGGTACGCAGTATTTT. Based on the CDR3 plus reference TRBV7-9 and TRBJ2-3, the full variable domain is DTGVSQNPRHKITKRGQNVTFRCDPISEHNRLYWYRQTLGQGPEFLTYFQNEAQLEKSRLLSDRFSAERPKGSFSTLEIQRTEQGDSAMYLCASSLPPGPGTQYFGPGTRLTVL.

This clone has a handful of counts. This chain joins TRBV14 and TRBJ1-2, with D perhaps matching TRBD1 (5 bases). V gave up 0 bases and J gave up 4 bases, with 36 bases separating them. The germline CDR1 and CDR2 sequences are SGHDN and FVKESK. There are 23 residues in the CDR3. This chain's CDR3 is CASSQEPFGGYPKQSPTLYGYTF. CDR3 bases: TGTGCCAGCAGCCAAGAGCCATTTGGGGGGTACCCCAAACAGTCCCCAACACTCTATGGCTACACCTTC.

The V and J genes are TRBV19 and TRBJ1-2; tentatively, D is TRBD1 (5 bases). Germline V lookup: CDR1 LNHDA, CDR2 SQIVND (reference sequence). The ends were cut back, 2 bases at V and 7 bases at J, with 11 bases in the middle. There are 13 residues in the CDR3. CDR3 in amino acids: CASSIQGRSGYTF. CDR3 bases: TGTGCCAGTAGTATACAGGGTCGAAGTGGCTACACCTTC.

This clone was counted once. This chain uses TRBV6-2 or TRBV6-3 with TRBJ2-5; the match to TRBD2 covers 8 bases. Germline V gives CDR1 MNHEY, CDR2 SVGEGT. The CDR3 is 18 amino acids. Trimming cost V 2 bases and J 5 bases; bases outside gene matches: 16. The CDR3 DNA reads as TGTGCCAGCAGTTACCCCGGGCTAGCGGGTCCAGGAGGGGAGACCCAGTACTTC. It codes for CASSYPGLAGPGGETQYF.

This clone was recorded once. V and J are TRBV19 and TRBJ1-1; 11 bases are a match to TRBD1. This CDR3 is 15 amino acids long. Germline CDR1 reads LNHDA; CDR2 reads SQIVND (reference sequence). The ends lost 3 bases at V and 3 bases at J; junction bases unmatched: 3. The CDR3 coding sequence is TGTGCCAGTAGTATTAGGGGACAGGGGGACACTGAAGCTTTCTTT. Protein sequence: CASSIRGQGDTEAFF.

This rearrangement joins TRBV6-5 to TRBJ2-7, with D perhaps TRBD2 (6 bases). CDR3 length: 13 amino acids. Germline-derived CDR1 and CDR2 are MNHEY and SVGAGI. Trimming shortened V by 2 bases and J by 6 bases, and 11 bases separated the two germline ends. Here the CDR3 reads CASSYSAGGEQYF. CDR3 sequence (DNA): TGTGCCAGCAGTTACAGTGCCGGGGGCGAGCAGTACTTC.

The chain is built from TRBV20-1 and TRBJ2-7, with D possibly being TRBD2 (6 bases). Trimming pared 3 bases from V and 3 bases from J, leaving 6 bases between. Germline V gene sequence: CDR1 DFQATT, CDR2 SNEGSKA (reference sequence). CDR3 length equals 11 residues. CDR3 amino acids: CSAREGYEQYF. CDR3 nucleotides: TGCAGTGCTAGGGAGGGCTACGAGCAGTACTTC.

This clone was seen just once. The J gene is TRBJ2-5, the V gene TRBV5-6, with D possibly being TRBD1 (6 bases). Trimming cost V 2 bases and J 5 bases, with 13 bases left between them. This CDR3 region has 14 residues. Germline CDR1 SGHDT, CDR2 YYEEEE. In nucleotides, the CDR3 is TGTGCCAGCAGCTTACAGGGTCAGGGTGAGACCCAGTACTTC. This encodes CASSLQGQGETQYF.

The chain couples TRBV6-5 to TRBJ2-1; D is unclear. The length of the CDR3 is 13 residues. Per the germline V gene, CDR1 is MNHEY and CDR2 is SVGAGI. The germline V and J ends were trimmed by 6 bases and 7 bases, with 13 bases remaining between them. DNA for the CDR3: TGTGCCAGCAGCTCTTCCCACCGGAATGAGCAGTTCTTC. Protein product: CASSSSHRNEQFF.

This chain joins TRBV5-4 and TRBJ2-6; D call uncertain. Between the trimmed V and J ends, which lost 4 bases and 2 bases, there was a span of 13 bases. Per germline, CDR1 SGHNT and CDR2 YYREEE (reference sequence). The CDR3 contains 16 residues. This chain's CDR3 is CASSRNAPAGANVLTF. In DNA, the CDR3 is TGTGCCAGCAGCAGAAACGCGCCGGCTGGGGCCAACGTCCTGACTTTC. The variable domain in full, completed from reference TRBV5-4 and TRBJ2-6, reads ETGVTQSPTHLIKTRGQQVTLRCSSQSGHNTVSWYQQALGQGPQFIFQYYREEENGRGNFPPRFSGLQFPNYSSELNVNALELDDSALYLCASSRNAPAGANVLTFGAGSRLTVL.

The chain carries TRBV19 and TRBJ2-4; the D gene is possibly TRBD2 (7 bases). V lost 6 bases to trimming and J lost 6 bases, with 15 bases between them. This CDR3 has 14 amino acids. The germline gives CDR1 LNHDA, CDR2 SQIVND (reference sequence). CDR3 bases: TGTGCCAGTAGCCCTTTAAGGGGGGGAAACATTCAGTACTTC. It codes for CASSPLRGGNIQYF.

This chain uses TRBV19 with TRBJ2-3, with 13 positions matching TRBD2. The germline gives CDR1 LNHDA, CDR2 SQIVND (reference sequence). V was pared by 5 bases and J by 5 bases, with 1 base of the junction left unmatched. The CDR3 is made up of 14 amino acids. The CDR3 loop reads CASSWTSGRDTQYF. CDR3 bases: TGTGCCAGTAGTTGGACTAGCGGGAGAGATACGCAGTATTTT.

The chain combines TRBV10-2 with TRBJ1-2; 7 positions agree with TRBD1. The CDR3 is 14 amino acids. CDR1 and CDR2 (germline): WSHSY, SAAADI. V gave up 6 bases and J gave up 0 bases; unmatched junction bases: 4. The CDR3 region is CASRGTATNYGYTF. CDR3 coding DNA: TGCGCCAGCAGGGGGACAGCGACTAACTATGGCTACACCTTC.

The chain recombines TRBV4-1 with TRBJ1-3, with D maybe TRBD1 (5 bases). This CDR3 comprises 15 residues. Trimming took 0 bases from V and 4 from J, leaving 10 bases between them. In germline, CDR1 is MGHRA, CDR2 YSYEKL. CDR3 amino acids: CASSQDRVGGNTIYF. CDR3 DNA sequence: TGCGCCAGCAGCCAAGACAGGGTGGGGGGAAACACCATATATTTT.

This clone was counted between two and nine times. The chain is built from TRBV18 and TRBJ2-1, with D perhaps TRBD1 (6 bases). The CDR3 is 12 residues long. The V end lost 3 bases, the J end lost 15 bases, and 15 bases lay between the germline ends. Germline V gene data show CDR1 as KGHSH and CDR2 as LQKENI. Here the CDR3 DNA reads TGTGCCAGCTCACCTCCGGGACAACTGGGGTTCTTC. This codes for CASSPPGQLGFF.

The chain has TRBV19 and TRBJ1-1; possibly TRBD1 for D (6 bases). Trimming took off 8 bases at V and 7 bases at J, with 11 bases between the two ends. The CDR3 is made up of 11 amino acids. CDR1 and CDR2 (germline): LNHDA, SQIVND (reference sequence). Here the CDR3 reads CASRTEGEAFF. As DNA, the CDR3 is TGTGCCAGTCGGACAGAAGGTGAAGCTTTCTTT.

The gene calls are TRBV18 and TRBJ2-1, with a weak D call TRBD1 (6 bases). The V gene lost 3 bases and the J gene lost 10 bases, with 13 bases spanning the gap. Germline assignment: CDR1 KGHSH and CDR2 LQKENI. The CDR3 sequence is 13 residues long. CDR3 in amino acids: CASSPPTGSEQFF. Written as DNA, the CDR3 is TGTGCCAGCTCACCTCCTACAGGGTCAGAGCAGTTCTTC.

In DNA form, the CDR3 reads TGTGCCAGCAGTGTAACACAGGGGAATCAGCCCCAGCATTTT. Translating gives CASSVTQGNQPQHF. V usage is TRBV2 and J usage is TRBJ1-5, with TRBD1 matching 7 bases. Germline CDR1 and CDR2: SNHLY and FYNNEI. This CDR3 spans 14 amino acids. V shed 4 bases and J 4 bases; nucleotides not matched to a gene: 4. Complete variable domain (other parts from reference TRBV2 and TRBJ1-5): EPEVTQTPSHQVTQMGQEVILRCVPISNHLYFYWYRQILGQKVEFLVSFYNNEISEKSEIFDDQFSVERPDGSNFTLKIRSTKLEDSAMYFCASSVTQGNQPQHFGDGTRLSIL.